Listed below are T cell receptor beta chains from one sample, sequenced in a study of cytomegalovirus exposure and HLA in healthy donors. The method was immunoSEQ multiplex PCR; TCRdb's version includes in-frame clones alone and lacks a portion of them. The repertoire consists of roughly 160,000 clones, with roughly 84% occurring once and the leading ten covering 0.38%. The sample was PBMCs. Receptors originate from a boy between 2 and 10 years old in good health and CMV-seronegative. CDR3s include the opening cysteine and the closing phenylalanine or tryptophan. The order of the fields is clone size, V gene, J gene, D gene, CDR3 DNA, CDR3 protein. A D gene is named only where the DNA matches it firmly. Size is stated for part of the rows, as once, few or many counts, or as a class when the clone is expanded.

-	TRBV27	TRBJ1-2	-	TGTGCCAGCAGTTTATTGAGTTGGGGGCGGGCCTATGGCTACACCTTC	CASSLLSWGRAYGYTF
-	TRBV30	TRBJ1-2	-	TGTGCCTGGAGTTCTCTGGGACTAAACTATGGCTACACCTTC	CAWSSLGLNYGYTF
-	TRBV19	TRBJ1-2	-	TGTGCCAGTAGTATAGGTGGGGCCAGCTATGGCTACACCTTC	CASSIGGASYGYTF
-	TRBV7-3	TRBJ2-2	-	TGTGCCAGCAGCTTAGGCGGGAACACCGGGGAGCTGTTTTTT	CASSLGGNTGELFF
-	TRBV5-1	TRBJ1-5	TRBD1	TGCGCCAGCAGCTTGGGGGACAGTAGCAATCAGCCCCAGCATTTT	CASSLGDSSNQPQHF
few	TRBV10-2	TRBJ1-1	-	TGCGCCACCAGGGGCAGCTATATGAACACTGAAGCTTTCTTT	CATRGSYMNTEAFF
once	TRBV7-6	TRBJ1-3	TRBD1	TGTGCCAGCAGCCCCACGGGAGGGGGCGGAAACACCATATATTTT	CASSPTGGGGNTIYF
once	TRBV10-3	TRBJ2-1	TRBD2	TGTGCCATCCTAGCGGGACGGAACAATGAGCAGTTCTTC	CAILAGRNNEQFF
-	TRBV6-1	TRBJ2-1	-	TGTGCCAGCAGTGTTTCCGAGAGGTATGAGCAGTTCTTC	CASSVSERYEQFF
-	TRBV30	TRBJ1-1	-	TGTGCCTGGAGTGCCTTGCCTGGGTGGGAGGAGAACACTGAAGCTTTCTTT	CAWSALPGWEENTEAFF
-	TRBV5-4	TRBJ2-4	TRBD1	TGTGCCAGCAGCTTGGGGGGACAGGGAGATTGGAACATTCAGTACTTC	CASSLGGQGDWNIQYF
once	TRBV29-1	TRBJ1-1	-	TGCAGCGTGGGAGCCCCCTGGTATACGAACACTGAAGCTTTCTTT	CSVGAPWYTNTEAFF
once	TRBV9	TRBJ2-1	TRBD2	TGTGCCAGCAGCGTAGGAGGGCGACTAGCGGCCCACAATGAGCAGTTCTTC	CASSVGGRLAAHNEQFF
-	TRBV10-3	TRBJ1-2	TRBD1	TGTGCCATCAGTGGAGACAGGGCTGGAGGCTACACCTTC	CAISGDRAGGYTF
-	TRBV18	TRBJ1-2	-	TGTGCCAGCTCTGATGATCTTAGTTCGTATGGCTACACCTTC	CASSDDLSSYGYTF
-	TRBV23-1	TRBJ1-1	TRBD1	TGCGCCAGCAGTCAAAGCGACAGGGCAGGCAACACTGAAGCTTTCTTT	CASSQSDRAGNTEAFF
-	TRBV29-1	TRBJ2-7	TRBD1	TGCAGCGTTGAAGATAGAACAGGGGGCGAGCAGTACTTC	CSVEDRTGGEQYF
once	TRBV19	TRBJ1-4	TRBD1	TGTGCCAGTAGTATAATCCCCGGACAGGGGATTAATGAAAAACTGTTTTTT	CASSIIPGQGINEKLFF
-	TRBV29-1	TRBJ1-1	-	TGCAGCGCCGGGGTCCAGAACACTGAAGCTTTCTTT	CSAGVQNTEAFF
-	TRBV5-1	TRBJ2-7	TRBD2	TGCGCCAGCAGCTTGGCCCCTAGCGGGGGCTACGAGCAGTACTTC	CASSLAPSGGYEQYF
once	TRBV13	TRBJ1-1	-	TGTGCCAGCAGCTTAGGCCGGGGTGGTGAAGCTTTCTTT	CASSLGRGGEAFF
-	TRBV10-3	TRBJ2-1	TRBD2	TGTGCCATCAAATACGGACTAGCGGATTACAATGAGCAGTTCTTC	CAIKYGLADYNEQFF
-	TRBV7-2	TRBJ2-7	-	TGTGCCAGCAGCTTATCCCTTTTGGGTCTAGGAACCTCCTACGAGCAGTACTTC	CASSLSLLGLGTSYEQYF
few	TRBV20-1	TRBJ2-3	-	TGCAGTGCACGGTTCACGGGTACGCAGTATTTT	CSARFTGTQYF
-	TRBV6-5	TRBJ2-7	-	TGTGCCAGCAGTTACTCGAGGTCAGGGGCTTTGTACGAGCAGTACTTC	CASSYSRSGALYEQYF
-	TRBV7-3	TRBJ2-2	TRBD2	TGTGCCAGCAGCTTAACGGTAGCGGGAGCCGGGGAGCTGTTTTTT	CASSLTVAGAGELFF
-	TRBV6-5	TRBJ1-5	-	TGTGCCAGCTGCAGGGGTTGGCCGCCCCAGCATTTT	CASCRGWPPQHF
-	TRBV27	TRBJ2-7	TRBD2	TGTGCCAGCAGTGCCAGCGGGACTAGTCGCGAGCAGTACTTC	CASSASGTSREQYF
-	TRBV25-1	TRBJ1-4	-	TGTGCCAGCAGCGGTTGGACTAATCAGGGTCGGGAAAAACTGTTTTTT	CASSGWTNQGREKLFF
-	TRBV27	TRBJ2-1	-	TGTGCCAGCACCGTCTCGGTGGTAGCGGCAGGCAATGAGCAGTTCTTC	CASTVSVVAAGNEQFF
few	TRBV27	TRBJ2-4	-	TGTGCCAGCAGTGCCGGGACAACGGGAAACATTCAGTACTTC	CASSAGTTGNIQYF
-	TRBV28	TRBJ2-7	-	TGTGCCAGCAGTTTCGGGGGACGGTACGAGCAGTACTTC	CASSFGGRYEQYF
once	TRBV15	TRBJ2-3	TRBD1	TGTGCCACCAGCTCAGGCGGACAGGGATTAACAGATACGCAGTATTTT	CATSSGGQGLTDTQYF
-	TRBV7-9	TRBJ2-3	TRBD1	TGTGCCAGCAGCTTCCAGGGGGCAGATACGCAGTATTTT	CASSFQGADTQYF
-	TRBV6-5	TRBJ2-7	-	TGTGCCAGCAGGGCGGAAACCTACGAGCAGTACTTC	CASRAETYEQYF
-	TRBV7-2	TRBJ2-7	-	TGTGCCAGCAGCTTAGGGGTCGCGGGATACGACTACGAGCAGTACTTC	CASSLGVAGYDYEQYF
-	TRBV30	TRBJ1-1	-	TGTGCCTGGACCGGGGGGGGGCCCACTGAAGCTTTCTTT	CAWTGGGPTEAFF
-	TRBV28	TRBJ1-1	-	TGTGCCAGCAGTTTATCTACCCATACAGGGTCCACTGAAGCTTTCTTT	CASSLSTHTGSTEAFF
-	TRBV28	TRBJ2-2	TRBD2	TGTGCCAGCAGTTTATCTAGCGGGAGCCCCGGGGAGCTGTTTTTT	CASSLSSGSPGELFF
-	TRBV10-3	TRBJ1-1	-	TGTGCCATCAGAGCGGGGGCAAGGGGGAACACTGAAGCTTTCTTT	CAIRAGARGNTEAFF